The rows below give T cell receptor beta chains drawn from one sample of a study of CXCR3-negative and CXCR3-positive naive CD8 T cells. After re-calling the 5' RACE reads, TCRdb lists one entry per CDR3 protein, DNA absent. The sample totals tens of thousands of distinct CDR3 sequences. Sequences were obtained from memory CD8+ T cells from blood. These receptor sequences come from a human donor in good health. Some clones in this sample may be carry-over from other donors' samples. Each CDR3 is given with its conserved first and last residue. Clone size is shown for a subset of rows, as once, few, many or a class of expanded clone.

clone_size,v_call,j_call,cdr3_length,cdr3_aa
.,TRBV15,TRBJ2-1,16,CATSISRDRVDNEQFF
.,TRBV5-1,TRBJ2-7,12,CASSSSSYEQYF
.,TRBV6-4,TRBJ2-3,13,CASSESVTDTQYF
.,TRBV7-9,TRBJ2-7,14,CASSLGDKAYEQYF
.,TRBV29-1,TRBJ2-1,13,CSVDGGTARTQFF
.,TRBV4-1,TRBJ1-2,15,CASSHDRGHYDGYTF
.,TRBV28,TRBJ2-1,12,CASSFRNNEQFF
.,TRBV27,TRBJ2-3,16,CASSLSKLADTDTQYF
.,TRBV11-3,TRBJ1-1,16,CASSSRDRGMNTEAFF
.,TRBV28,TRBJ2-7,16,CASSSPYHKTFYEQYF
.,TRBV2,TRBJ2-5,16,CASSVFGAWGQETQYF
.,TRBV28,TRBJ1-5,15,CASSLTGRSNQPQHF
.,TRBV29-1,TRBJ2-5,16,CSVAWGVVGREETQYF
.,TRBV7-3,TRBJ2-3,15,CASSLKGYNTDTQYF
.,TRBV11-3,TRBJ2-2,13,CASSLTETGELFF
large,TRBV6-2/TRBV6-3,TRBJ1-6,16,CASSSPGQGDNSPLHF
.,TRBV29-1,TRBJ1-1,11,CSVRVNTEAFF
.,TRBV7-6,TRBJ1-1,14,CASTSGGGYTEAFF
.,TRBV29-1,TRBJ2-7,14,CSVENLGSSAERNF
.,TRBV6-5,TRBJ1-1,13,CASSYSETGEAFF
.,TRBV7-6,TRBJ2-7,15,CASSGQKLFTHEQYF
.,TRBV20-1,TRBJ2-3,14,CSASVRGGRETQYF
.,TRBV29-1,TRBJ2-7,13,CSVEDSRSYEQYF
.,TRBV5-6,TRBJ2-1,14,CASNHLGGYNEQFF
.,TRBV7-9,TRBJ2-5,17,CASSPWAGGTAQETQYF
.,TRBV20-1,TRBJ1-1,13,CSAWTGMNTEAFF
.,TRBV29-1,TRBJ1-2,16,CSVEDFGTGAGDGYTF
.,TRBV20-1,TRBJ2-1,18,CSARDLSVRGDGYNEQFF
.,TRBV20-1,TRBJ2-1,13,CSARILTYNEQFF
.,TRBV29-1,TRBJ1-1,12,CSVGPRGTEAFF
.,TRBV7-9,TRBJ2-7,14,CASSGDSSTHEQYF
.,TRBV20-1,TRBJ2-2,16,CSARDLGLADTGELFF
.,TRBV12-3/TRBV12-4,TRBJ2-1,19,CASSQPHHGTQSSYNEQFF
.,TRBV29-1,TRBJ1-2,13,CSVDAGFAYGYTF
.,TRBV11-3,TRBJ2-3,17,CASSLNLLAGGTDTQYF
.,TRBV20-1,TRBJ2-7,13,CSARVRASYEQYF
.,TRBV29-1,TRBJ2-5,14,CSVAQSGMGETQYF
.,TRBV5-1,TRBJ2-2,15,CASSLAADNTGELFF
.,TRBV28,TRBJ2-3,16,CASSPRTRTSTDTQYF
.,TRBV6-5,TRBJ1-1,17,CASSQVLPGGGRTEAFF
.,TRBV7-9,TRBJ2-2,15,CASSREISNTGELFF
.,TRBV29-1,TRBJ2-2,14,CSVSTGVGTGELFF
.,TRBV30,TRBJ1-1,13,CAWSATGYTEAFF
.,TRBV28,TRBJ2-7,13,CASSLDNRDEQYF
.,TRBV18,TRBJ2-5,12,CASSPPYGTQYF
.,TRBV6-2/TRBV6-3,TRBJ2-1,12,CASSYTQNEQFF
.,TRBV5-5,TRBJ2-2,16,CASRSASGANTGELFF
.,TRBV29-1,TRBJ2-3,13,CSVDQGDTDTQYF
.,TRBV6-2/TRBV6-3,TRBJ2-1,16,CASSYKRGENYNEQFF
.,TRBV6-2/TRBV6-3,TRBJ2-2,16,CASSLWEDRTTGELFF
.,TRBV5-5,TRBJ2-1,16,CASSPLETYSYNEQFF
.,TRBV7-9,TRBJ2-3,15,CASSPQRTSGNTQYF
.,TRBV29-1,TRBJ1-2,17,CSVGGRIIQGLHYGYTF
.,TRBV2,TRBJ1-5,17,CASSTPGGGKLDQPQHF
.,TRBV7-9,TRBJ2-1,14,CASMDRDFLFEQFF
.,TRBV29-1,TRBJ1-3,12,CSAQGDGNTIYF
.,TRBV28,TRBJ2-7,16,CASSLLNREGRDEQYF
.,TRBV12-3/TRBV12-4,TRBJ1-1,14,CASSLVRYNTEAFF
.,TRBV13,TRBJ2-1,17,CASSLGPGTSGIGEQFF